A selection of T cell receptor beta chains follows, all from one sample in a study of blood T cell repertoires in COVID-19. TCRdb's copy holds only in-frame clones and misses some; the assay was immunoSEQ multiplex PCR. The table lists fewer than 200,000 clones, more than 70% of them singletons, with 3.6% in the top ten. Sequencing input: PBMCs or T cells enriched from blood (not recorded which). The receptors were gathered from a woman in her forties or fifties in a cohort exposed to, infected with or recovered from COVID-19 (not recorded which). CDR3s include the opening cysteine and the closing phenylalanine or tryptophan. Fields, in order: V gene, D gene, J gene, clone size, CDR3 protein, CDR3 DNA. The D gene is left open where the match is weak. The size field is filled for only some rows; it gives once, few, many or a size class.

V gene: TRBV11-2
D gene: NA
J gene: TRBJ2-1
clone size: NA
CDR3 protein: CASSEKSMQFF
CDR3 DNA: TGTGCCAGCAGCGAAAAAAGCATGCAGTTCTTC

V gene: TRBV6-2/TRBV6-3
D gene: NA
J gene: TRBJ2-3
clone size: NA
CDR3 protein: CASSFPADTQYF
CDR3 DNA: TGTGCCAGCAGTTTTCCTGCAGATACGCAGTATTTT

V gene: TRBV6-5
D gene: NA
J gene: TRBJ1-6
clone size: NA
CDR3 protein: CASSHRDYNSPLHF
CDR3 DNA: TGTGCCAGCAGCCACAGGGATTATAATTCACCCCTCCACTTT

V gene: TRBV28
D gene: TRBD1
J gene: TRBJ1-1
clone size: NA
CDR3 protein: CASSQQGPMNTEAFF
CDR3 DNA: TGTGCCAGCAGTCAACAGGGGCCCATGAACACTGAAGCTTTCTTT

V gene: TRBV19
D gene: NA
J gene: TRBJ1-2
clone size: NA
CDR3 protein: CASSLSGFGRNYGYTF
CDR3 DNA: TGTGCCAGTAGTCTCAGCGGTTTTGGGCGTAACTATGGCTACACCTTC

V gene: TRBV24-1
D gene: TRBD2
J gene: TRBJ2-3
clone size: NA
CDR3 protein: CATSDQLAGEGPDTQYF
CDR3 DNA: TGTGCCACCAGTGACCAACTAGCGGGTGAGGGGCCAGATACGCAGTATTTT

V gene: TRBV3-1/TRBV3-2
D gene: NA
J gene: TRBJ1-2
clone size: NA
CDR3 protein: CASSQAGGADGYTF
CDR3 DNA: TGTGCCAGCAGCCAAGCGGGGGGGGCGGATGGCTACACCTTC

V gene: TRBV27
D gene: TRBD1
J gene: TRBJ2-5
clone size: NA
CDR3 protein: CASSGSGGDETQYF
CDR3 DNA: TGTGCCAGCAGTGGATCAGGGGGCGATGAGACCCAGTACTTC

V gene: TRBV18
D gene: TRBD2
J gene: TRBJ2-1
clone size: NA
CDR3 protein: CASSPELAAYNEQFF
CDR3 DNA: TGTGCCAGCTCACCAGAACTAGCGGCCTACAATGAGCAGTTCTTC

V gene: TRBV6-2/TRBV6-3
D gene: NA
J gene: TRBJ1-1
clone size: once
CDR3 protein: CASSYSPRVGTEAFF
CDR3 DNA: TGTGCCAGCAGTTACTCCCCCAGGGTCGGTACTGAAGCTTTCTTT

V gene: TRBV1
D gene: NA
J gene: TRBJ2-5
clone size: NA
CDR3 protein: CTPHPLLREGEERQETQYF
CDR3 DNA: TGCACTCCCCATCCCCTCCTACGTGAGGGAGAAGAGCGGCAAGAGACCCAGTACTTC

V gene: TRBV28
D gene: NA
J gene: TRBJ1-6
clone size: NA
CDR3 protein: CASTPPRVGFSPLHF
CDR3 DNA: TGTGCCAGCACTCCCCCCAGGGTGGGGTTTTCACCCCTCCACTTT

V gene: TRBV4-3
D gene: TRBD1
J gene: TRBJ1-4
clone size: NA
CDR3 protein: CASSQSRTGEGEKLFF
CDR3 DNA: TGCGCCAGCAGCCAATCCAGGACAGGGGAGGGAGAAAAACTGTTTTTT

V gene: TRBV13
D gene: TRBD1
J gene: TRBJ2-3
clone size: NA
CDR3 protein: CASSPGTGWTDTQYF
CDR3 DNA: TGTGCCAGCAGCCCGGGGACAGGGTGGACAGATACGCAGTATTTT

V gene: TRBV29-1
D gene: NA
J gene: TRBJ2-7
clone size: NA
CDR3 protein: CSVDVSSYEQYF
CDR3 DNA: TGCAGCGTTGATGTCTCTTCCTACGAGCAGTACTTC

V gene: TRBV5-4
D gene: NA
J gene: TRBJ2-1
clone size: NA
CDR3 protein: CASSLYAAGSNEQFF
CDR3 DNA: TGTGCCAGCAGCTTGTATGCAGCAGGTAGTAATGAGCAGTTCTTC

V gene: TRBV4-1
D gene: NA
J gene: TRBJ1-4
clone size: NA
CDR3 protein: CASSQVLRDLDEKLFF
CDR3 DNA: TGCGCCAGCAGCCAAGTTCTGAGGGATCTGGATGAAAAACTGTTTTTT

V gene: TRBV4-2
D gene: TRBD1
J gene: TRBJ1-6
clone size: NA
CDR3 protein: CASSQTRTGLSLSPLHF
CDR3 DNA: TGTGCCAGCAGCCAGACACGGACAGGGTTAAGTCTTTCACCCCTCCACTTT

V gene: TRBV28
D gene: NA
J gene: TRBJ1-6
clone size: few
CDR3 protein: CASSFPGSPLHF
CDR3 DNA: TGTGCCAGCAGTTTTCCGGGTTCACCCCTCCACTTT

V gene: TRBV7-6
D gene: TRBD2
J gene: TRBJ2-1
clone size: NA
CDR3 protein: CASSLVGGSSYNEQFF
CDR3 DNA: TGTGCCAGCAGCTTAGTGGGCGGGAGCTCCTACAATGAGCAGTTCTTC

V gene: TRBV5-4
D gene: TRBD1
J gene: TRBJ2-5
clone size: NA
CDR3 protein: CASSSGQDMETQYF
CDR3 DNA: TGTGCCAGCAGCTCGGGACAGGACATGGAGACCCAGTACTTC

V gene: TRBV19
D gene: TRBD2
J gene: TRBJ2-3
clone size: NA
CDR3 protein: CASSSGTSADTQYF
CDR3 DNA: TGTGCCAGTAGTTCAGGGACTAGTGCAGATACGCAGTATTTT

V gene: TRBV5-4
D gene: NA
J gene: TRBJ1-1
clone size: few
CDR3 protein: CASSSYTEAFF
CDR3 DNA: TGTGCCAGCAGCTCATACACTGAAGCTTTCTTT

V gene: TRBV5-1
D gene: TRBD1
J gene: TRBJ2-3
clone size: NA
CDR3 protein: CASSFTNRQGGTDTQYF
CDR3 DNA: TGCGCCAGCAGCTTTACCAACCGACAGGGGGGCACAGATACGCAGTATTTT

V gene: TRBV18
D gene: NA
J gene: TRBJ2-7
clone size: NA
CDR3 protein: CASSPQGHPYEQYF
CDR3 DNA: TGTGCCAGCTCCCCACAGGGACATCCCTACGAGCAGTACTTC

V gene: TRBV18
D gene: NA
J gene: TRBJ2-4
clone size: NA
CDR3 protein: CASSPPGEGSIQYF
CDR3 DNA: TGTGCCAGCTCACCGCCCGGGGAAGGAAGCATTCAGTACTTC

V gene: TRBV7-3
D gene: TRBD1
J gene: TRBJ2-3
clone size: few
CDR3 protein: CASSPRTGDTDTQYF
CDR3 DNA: TGTGCCAGCAGCCCTCGGACAGGGGATACAGATACGCAGTATTTT

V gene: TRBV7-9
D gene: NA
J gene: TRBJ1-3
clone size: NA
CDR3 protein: CASSPGGLRGNTIYF
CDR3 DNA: TGTGCCAGCAGCCCGGGCGGTCTCCGGGGGAACACCATATATTTT

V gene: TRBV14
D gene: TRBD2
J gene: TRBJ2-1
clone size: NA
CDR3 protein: CASSPLLAGERDEQFF
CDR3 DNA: TGTGCCAGCAGCCCGCTTCTAGCGGGAGAAAGGGATGAGCAGTTCTTC

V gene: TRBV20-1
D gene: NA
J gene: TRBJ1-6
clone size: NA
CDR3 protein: CSASTATEVSPLHF
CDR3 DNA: TGCAGTGCTAGTACTGCTACCGAGGTTTCACCCCTCCACTTT

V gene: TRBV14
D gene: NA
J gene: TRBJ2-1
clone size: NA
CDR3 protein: CASSLLGVQGGNEQFF
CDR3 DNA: TGTGCCAGCAGCCTACTAGGGGTACAGGGGGGGAATGAGCAGTTCTTC

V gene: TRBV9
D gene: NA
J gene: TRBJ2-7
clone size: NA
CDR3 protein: CASSSQALSYEQYF
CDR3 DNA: TGTGCCAGCAGCTCACAGGCACTGTCCTACGAGCAGTACTTC

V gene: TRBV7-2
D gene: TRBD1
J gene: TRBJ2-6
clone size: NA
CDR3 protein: CASSPAGTGVVLTF
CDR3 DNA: TGTGCCAGCAGTCCCGCCGGGACAGGGGTCGTCCTGACTTTC

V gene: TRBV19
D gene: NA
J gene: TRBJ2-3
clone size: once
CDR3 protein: CASSPNLGGTDTQYF
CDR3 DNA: TGTGCCAGTAGCCCAAATCTCGGGGGCACAGATACGCAGTATTTT

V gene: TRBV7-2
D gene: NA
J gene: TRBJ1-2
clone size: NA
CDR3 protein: CASSPGGNHYGYTF
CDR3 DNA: TGTGCCAGCAGCCCAGGTGGAAACCACTATGGCTACACCTTC

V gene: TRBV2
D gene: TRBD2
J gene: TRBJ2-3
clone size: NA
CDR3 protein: CASLTSATDTQYF
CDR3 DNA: TGTGCCAGCTTAACTAGCGCCACAGATACGCAGTATTTT

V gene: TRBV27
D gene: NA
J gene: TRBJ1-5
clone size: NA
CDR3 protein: CASRQLYSNQPQHF
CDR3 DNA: TGTGCCAGTCGACAGCTTTATAGCAATCAGCCCCAGCATTTT

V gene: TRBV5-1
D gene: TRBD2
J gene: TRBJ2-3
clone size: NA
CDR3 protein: CASSTGLAATPSTDTQYF
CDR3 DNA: TGCGCCAGCAGCACTGGACTAGCGGCGACCCCAAGCACAGATACGCAGTATTTT

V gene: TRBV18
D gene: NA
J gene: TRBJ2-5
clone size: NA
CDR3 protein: CASSPLPGEETQYF
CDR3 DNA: TGTGCCAGCTCACCCCTCCCGGGAGAGGAGACCCAGTACTTC

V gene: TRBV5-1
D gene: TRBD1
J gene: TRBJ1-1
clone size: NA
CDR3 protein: CASSLAQGGNTEAFF
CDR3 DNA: TGCGCCAGCAGCTTGGCACAGGGGGGAAACACTGAAGCTTTCTTT

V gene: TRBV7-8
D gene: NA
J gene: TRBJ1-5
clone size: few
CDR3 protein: CASSPTDVFNQPQHF
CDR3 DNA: TGTGCCAGCAGTCCGACAGACGTTTTCAATCAGCCCCAGCATTTT

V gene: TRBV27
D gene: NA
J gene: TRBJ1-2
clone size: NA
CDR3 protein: CASSRGRWGGEAVGYTF
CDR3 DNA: TGTGCCAGCAGTAGGGGACGATGGGGGGGCGAGGCCGTTGGCTACACCTTC

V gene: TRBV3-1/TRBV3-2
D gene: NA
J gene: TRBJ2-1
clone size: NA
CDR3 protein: CASSQLGANEQFF
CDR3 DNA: TGTGCCAGCAGCCAACTGGGGGCCAATGAGCAGTTCTTC

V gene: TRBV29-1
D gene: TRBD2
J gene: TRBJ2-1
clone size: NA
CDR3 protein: CSVELAGLEQFF
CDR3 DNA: TGCAGCGTTGAACTAGCGGGTTTGGAGCAGTTCTTC

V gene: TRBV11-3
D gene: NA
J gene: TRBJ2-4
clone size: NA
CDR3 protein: CASSLAGADIQYF
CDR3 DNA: TGTGCCAGCAGCTTAGCGGGAGCGGACATTCAGTACTTC

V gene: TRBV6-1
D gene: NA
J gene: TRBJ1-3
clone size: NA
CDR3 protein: CASSEGRSGGNTIYF
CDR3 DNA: TGTGCCAGCAGTGAGGGTCGTTCGGGGGGAAACACCATATATTTT

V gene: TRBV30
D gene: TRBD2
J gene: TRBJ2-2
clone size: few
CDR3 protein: CAWGTSIDTGELFF
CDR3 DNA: TGTGCCTGGGGGACTAGTATCGACACCGGGGAGCTGTTTTTT

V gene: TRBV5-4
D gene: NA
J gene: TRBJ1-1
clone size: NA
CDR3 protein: CASSSKEGNTEAFF
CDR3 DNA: TGTGCCAGCAGCTCTAAGGAGGGGAACACTGAAGCTTTCTTT

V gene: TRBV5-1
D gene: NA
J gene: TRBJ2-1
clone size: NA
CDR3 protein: CASSLVFQEGWRPDEQFF
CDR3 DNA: TGCGCCAGCAGCTTGGTCTTTCAAGAGGGTTGGCGCCCGGATGAGCAGTTCTTC

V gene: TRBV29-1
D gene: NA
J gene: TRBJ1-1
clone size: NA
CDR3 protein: CSGYQVNTEAFF
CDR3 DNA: TGCAGCGGTTACCAGGTGAACACTGAAGCTTTCTTT

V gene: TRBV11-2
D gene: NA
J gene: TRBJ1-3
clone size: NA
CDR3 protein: CASKLNSGNTIYF
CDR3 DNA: TGTGCCAGCAAGCTGAACTCTGGAAACACCATATATTTT

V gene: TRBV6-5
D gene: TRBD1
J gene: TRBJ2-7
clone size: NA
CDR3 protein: CASMWLGTGAYEQYF
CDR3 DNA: TGTGCCAGCATGTGGCTAGGGACAGGGGCCTACGAGCAGTACTTC

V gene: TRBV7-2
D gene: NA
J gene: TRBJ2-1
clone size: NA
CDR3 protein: CASSLVLLGEQFF
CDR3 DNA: TGTGCCAGCAGCTTAGTCCTCCTAGGTGAGCAGTTCTTC

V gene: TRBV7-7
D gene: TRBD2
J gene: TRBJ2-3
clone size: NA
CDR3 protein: CASSHGTSGRSTDTQYF
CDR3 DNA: TGTGCTAGCAGCCACGGGACTAGCGGGCGCAGCACAGATACGCAGTATTTT

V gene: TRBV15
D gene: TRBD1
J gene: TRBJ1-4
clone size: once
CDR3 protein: CATSREAQTGVNEKLFF
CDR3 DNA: TGTGCCACCAGCAGAGAGGCCCAGACAGGGGTTAATGAAAAACTGTTTTTT

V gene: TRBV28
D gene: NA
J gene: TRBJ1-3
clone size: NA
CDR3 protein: CASSLINGETIYF
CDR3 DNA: TGTGCCAGCAGTTTGATAAACGGGGAGACCATATATTTT

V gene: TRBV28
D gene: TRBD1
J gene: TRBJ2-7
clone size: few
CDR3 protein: CASTGRGFEQYF
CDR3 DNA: TGTGCCAGCACGGGCAGGGGGTTCGAGCAGTACTTC

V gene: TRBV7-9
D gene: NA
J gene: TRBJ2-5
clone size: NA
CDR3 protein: CASSLVGELGEDNF
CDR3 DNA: TGTGCCAGCAGCTTAGTGGGGGAACTCGGGGAGGATAACTTC

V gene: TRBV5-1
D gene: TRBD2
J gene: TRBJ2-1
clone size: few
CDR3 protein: CASSLASGNKDSNEQFF
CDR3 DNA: TGCGCCAGCAGCTTGGCCAGCGGGAATAAGGATAGTAACGAGCAGTTCTTC